This T cell receptor beta chain is drawn from a study of T cell responses to AZD1222 COVID-19 vaccine. The method was immunoSEQ multiplex PCR; TCRdb's version includes in-frame clones alone and lacks a portion of them. The sample holds 160,000 or so clones, approximately 90% seen once. V was trimmed by 2 bases and J by 4 bases, leaving 9 bases between them. The germline CDR1 and CDR2 sequences are SGHRS and YFSETQ. The CDR3 has 13 amino acids. The sequence was collected from an adult who received the AZD1222 COVID-19 vaccine. This rearrangement joins TRBV5-1 to TRBJ1-2; tentatively, D is TRBD1 (6 bases). The starting material was peripheral blood, obtained 28 days after the second AZD1222 dose. The CDR3 reads CASSLGGAYGYTF. In nucleotides, the CDR3 is TGCGCCAGCAGCTTAGGGGGGGCCTATGGCTACACCTTC.